The TCR beta chain under discussion was sequenced for a study of T cells in Graves' hyperthyroidism and ophthalmopathy. The sample holds many counts of this clonotype. The ends lost 5 bases at V and 6 bases at J; junction bases unmatched: 2. Germline lookup yields CDR1 SGHTA and CDR2 FQGTGA. This CDR3 has 14 amino acids. Regions amplified from RNA transcripts were the TCR beta CDR3 regions. During a first-round RT-PCR of the TCR CDR3, the HTBI primer set was used. TCRdb ran MiXCR on the multiplex PCR reads and lists one entry per CDR3 protein. The data show 460,000 or so distinct CDR3 sequences, with approximately 14% seen just once and around a sixth held by the top ten.

The chain joins TRBV7-3 to TRBJ1-6, with 9 positions matching TRBD1. The sequence was collected from a woman between 18 and 29 years old with Graves' hyperthyroidism. The sample was blood. The CDR3 DNA reads as TGTGCCAGCAGCCGGACAGGGGTTAATTCACCCCTCCACTTT. This codes for CASSRTGVNSPLHF.